This T cell receptor beta chain emerged from a study of cytomegalovirus exposure and HLA in healthy donors. Study overall: The platform used for the 120 validation repertoires matched that of the roughly 670 first-cohort repertoires, a later analysis reported. Points from the study as a whole: Rare TCR sequences predominated, though certain public TCRs were found in many donors. Cytomegalovirus-associated TCR beta chains were listed, numbering 164.

Points on this clone: Its antigen remains unidentified.

Clones were sequenced by immunoSEQ multiplex PCR, and TCRdb holds only the in-frame ones, with some missing. The table has about 360,000 clones, roughly 89% seen once. This TCR came from a woman aged 18-30 years in good health and CMV-seronegative. Sequencing input: PBMCs.

The CDR3 DNA sequence: TGTGCCAGCAGCCGGAGGGAGCGAAATTCACCCCTCCACTTT. It is translated as CASSRRERNSPLHF. The chain joins TRBV5-4 to TRBJ1-6; no clear D gene. CDR3 length equals 14 residues. Per the germline V gene, CDR1 is SGHNT and CDR2 is YYREEE (reference sequence). The ends were cut back, 4 bases at V and 7 bases at J, with 12 bases in the middle.